The rows below give T cell receptor beta chains drawn from one sample of a study of beta chain features in type 1 diabetes. The table came from immunoSEQ multiplex PCR; TCRdb's copy has only in-frame clones and leaves some out. The sample has over 40,000 clones, approximately 61% seen once; the top ten hold more than 1.5%. The sample taken for sequencing was Tregs from blood. These receptors originate from a man aged 25 to 40 with type 1 diabetes. Some clones in this sample may be carry-over from other donors' samples. Both conserved end residues are part of each CDR3. A D gene is named only where the DNA matches it firmly. Only some rows state a clone size, as once, few, many or a class for expanded clones.

TRBV7-2	.	TRBD1	TRBJ2-7	CASSIGTGSYEQYF	TGTGCCAGCAGCATAGGGACAGGGTCCTACGAGCAGTACTTC
TRBV7-9	.	TRBD1	TRBJ1-2	CASSLGTGASYGYTF	TGTGCCAGCAGCTTAGGGACAGGGGCCTCCTATGGCTACACCTTC
TRBV27	.	TRBD2	TRBJ2-1	CASRLGRGGYNEQFF	TGTGCCAGCAGACTTGGGCGGGGGGGGTACAATGAGCAGTTCTTC
TRBV5-1	.	.	TRBJ1-2	CASSLGEPHSGYTF	TGCGCCAGCAGCTTGGGAGAGCCCCACAGTGGCTACACCTTC
TRBV28	few	TRBD1	TRBJ2-3	CASITRGTDTQYF	TGTGCCAGCATAACCAGGGGGACAGATACGCAGTATTTT
TRBV6-6	.	.	TRBJ2-1	CASLKGVYNEQFF	TGTGCCAGCCTAAAGGGGGTTTACAATGAGCAGTTCTTC
TRBV19	.	TRBD2	TRBJ2-5	CASSRPASGVETQYF	TGTGCCAGTAGTCGTCCGGCTAGCGGGGTTGAGACCCAGTACTTC
TRBV27	.	.	TRBJ2-1	CASSFGYSYNEQFF	TGTGCCAGCAGTTTCGGGTACTCCTACAATGAGCAGTTCTTC
TRBV4-2	.	.	TRBJ2-6	CASSQQTGSGANVLTF	TGTGCCAGCAGCCAACAGACAGGCTCTGGGGCCAACGTCCTGACTTTC
TRBV5-1	once	.	TRBJ2-3	CASSLAGAGDTQYF	TGCGCCAGCAGCTTGGCAGGGGCAGGAGATACGCAGTATTTT
TRBV18	.	.	TRBJ2-7	CASSPGLFIYEQYF	TGTGCCAGCTCACCGGGACTGTTCATCTACGAGCAGTACTTC
TRBV19	.	TRBD2	TRBJ2-5	CASRSGETQYF	TGTGCCAGTCGTAGCGGGGAGACCCAGTACTTC
TRBV7-9	once	TRBD1	TRBJ2-3	CATLPGQVADTQYF	TGTGCCACCCTCCCGGGACAGGTGGCAGATACGCAGTATTTT
TRBV2	.	.	TRBJ2-3	CASSEDQEVGTQYF	TGTGCCAGCAGTGAAGACCAGGAAGTGGGTACGCAGTATTTT
TRBV5-5	.	TRBD1	TRBJ2-7	CASSPGTGKYEQYF	TGTGCCAGCAGCCCCGGGACAGGGAAATACGAGCAGTACTTC
TRBV7-2	few	.	TRBJ1-2	CASSLERSLYGYTF	TGTGCCAGCAGCTTAGAGCGGTCCCTCTATGGCTACACCTTC
TRBV7-2	.	.	TRBJ2-5	CASSLTQGWVETQYF	TGTGCCAGCAGCTTAACGCAGGGATGGGTAGAGACCCAGTACTTC
TRBV5-5	.	.	TRBJ2-2	CASSLGQVTGELFF	TGTGCCAGCAGCTTGGGCCAGGTCACCGGGGAGCTGTTTTTT
TRBV5-6	once	TRBD1	TRBJ1-1	CASSFTGGPEAFF	TGTGCCAGCAGCTTTACAGGGGGCCCTGAAGCTTTCTTT
TRBV28	.	.	TRBJ1-4	CASSLGGRVQKLFF	TGTGCCAGCAGTTTAGGAGGCCGCGTTCAAAAACTGTTTTTT
TRBV18	.	TRBD1	TRBJ1-2	CASSPKTGYGYTF	TGTGCCAGCTCACCTAAGACAGGGTATGGCTACACCTTC
TRBV11-2	.	TRBD1	TRBJ1-2	CASSQDRTNYGYTF	TGTGCCAGCAGCCAGGACAGGACTAACTATGGCTACACCTTC
TRBV7-8	few	TRBD1	TRBJ2-1	CASSPGTGAYNEQFF	TGTGCCAGCAGCCCCGGGACAGGGGCCTACAATGAGCAGTTCTTC
TRBV7-9	medium-sized	.	TRBJ2-1	CASSSPGTRSYNEQFF	TGTGCCAGCAGCTCCCCCGGGACACGCTCCTACAATGAGCAGTTCTTC
TRBV5-1	.	TRBD1	TRBJ1-4	CASSIRTGSRLFF	TGCGCCAGCAGCATAAGGACAGGGTCGAGACTGTTTTTT
TRBV27	.	TRBD1	TRBJ2-7	CASSPSGQIPYEQYF	TGTGCCAGCAGTCCCTCGGGACAGATACCCTACGAGCAGTACTTC
TRBV4-3	.	TRBD1	TRBJ1-1	CASSQDMGDRDAFF	TGCGCCAGCAGCCAAGATATGGGTGACAGGGACGCTTTCTTT
TRBV4-1	.	TRBD2	TRBJ2-5	CASSPSGGWGETQYF	TGCGCCAGCAGCCCTAGCGGGGGGTGGGGCGAGACCCAGTACTTC
TRBV7-8	.	TRBD2	TRBJ2-7	CASSLALRSGDPYEQYF	TGTGCCAGCAGCTTAGCGTTAAGGAGCGGGGACCCCTACGAGCAGTACTTC
TRBV7-2	once	.	TRBJ1-2	CASSWGPWEGVYGYTF	TGTGCCAGCAGCTGGGGTCCTTGGGAGGGAGTTTATGGCTACACCTTC